A single sample is the source of the 32 T cell receptor beta chains below, sequenced in a study of blood T cell repertoires in COVID-19. Profiling relied on immunoSEQ multiplex PCR, and the TCRdb table lists in-frame clones only, not all of them. This table has about 410,000 clones, 70% to 90% appearing once. Input material: peripheral blood. The receptors derive from a woman between 25 and 40 years old with active or convalescent COVID-19.

V gene TRBV10-3 combines with J gene TRBJ1-1; D remains ambiguous. From germline, CDR1 is ENHRY and CDR2 SYGVKD. The CDR3 extends over 12 amino acids. Trimming took off 10 bases at V and 1 base at J, with 10 bases between the two ends. The CDR3 spells CATWAGNTEAFF. CDR3 bases: TGTGCCACCTGGGCAGGGAACACTGAAGCTTTCTTT.

V usage is TRBV18 and J usage is TRBJ2-1; TRBD2 aligns across 7 bases. This CDR3 has 17 amino acids. From germline, CDR1 is KGHSH and CDR2 LQKENI. V gave up 3 bases and J gave up 7 bases; unmatched junction bases: 15. The CDR3 loop reads CASSPLAPPLGGNEQFF. The CDR3 DNA sequence: TGTGCCAGCTCACCTTTGGCGCCCCCCCTGGGAGGGAATGAGCAGTTCTTC.

The genes are TRBV10-3 and TRBJ2-1; 13 nucleotides line up with TRBD2. J lost 8 bases, V lost 2 bases, and 6 bases had no gene match. Per germline, CDR1 ENHRY and CDR2 SYGVKD. This CDR3 has 16 amino acids. The CDR3 region has the DNA TGTGCCATCAGTGAGACTACTAGCGGGAGGGCGGATGAGCAGTTCTTC. Its translation: CAISETTSGRADEQFF.

The chain is built from TRBV6-5 and TRBJ2-7; D is unclear. There are 14 residues in the CDR3. Trimming removed 5 bases from V and 0 bases from J, with 11 bases in between. Germline lookup yields CDR1 MNHEY and CDR2 SVGAGI. CDR3 coding DNA: TGTGCCAGCAGTCCCGTAGGCGGCTCCTACGAGCAGTACTTC. Residues: CASSPVGGSYEQYF.

V is TRBV4-1 and J is TRBJ2-5, with TRBD1 matching 11 bases. The trim removed 1 base at V and 4 bases at J, leaving 2 bases unmatched. In germline, CDR1 is MGHRA, CDR2 YSYEKL. There are 15 residues in the CDR3. The CDR3 DNA reads as TGCGCCAGCAGCCAAGGCGGGACAGGGGGAGAGACCCAGTACTTC. Protein product: CASSQGGTGGETQYF.

The V call is TRBV12-3 or TRBV12-4, the J call TRBJ1-5, with D possibly matching TRBD1 (6 bases). The V end was cut by 6 bases, the J end by 4 bases, with 10 bases between. The CDR3 is 13 amino acids. The DNA for the CDR3 is TGTGCCAGCAGGTCTACAGGGAATCAGCCCCAGCATTTT. It yields the protein CASRSTGNQPQHF.

V is TRBV6-6 and J is TRBJ1-1; tentatively, D is TRBD1 (5 bases). Germline CDR1 and CDR2: MNHNY and SVGAGI (reference sequence). CDR3 length equals 16 residues. The V end lost 6 bases, the J end lost 5 bases, and 22 bases lay between the germline ends. This CDR3 is CASSPGGSVWRTEAFF. In DNA, the CDR3 is TGTGCCAGCAGCCCCGGGGGGTCTGTATGGAGGACTGAAGCTTTCTTT.

This clone is a singleton in its sample. In nucleotides, the CDR3 is TGCGCCAGCAGCTTGGCACTAGCGGGAGTGGGCCAAGAGACCCAGTACTTC. The encoded protein is CASSLALAGVGQETQYF. V gene TRBV5-1 combines with J gene TRBJ2-5; 11 nucleotides match TRBD2. Looked up from germline, CDR1 is SGHRS and CDR2 is YFSETQ. This CDR3 is 17 amino acids long. Trimming cost V 0 bases and J 1 base; bases outside gene matches: 5.

This clone was seen a handful of times. This chain connects TRBV9 to TRBJ1-3, with 8 bases that match TRBD1. The CDR3 has 17 residues. V lost 3 bases, J lost 0 bases, and 8 bases stayed unmatched. In germline, CDR1 is SGDLS, CDR2 YYNGEE. The chain's CDR3 is CASSESTGASSGNTIYF. In DNA, the CDR3 is TGTGCCAGCAGCGAGTCGACAGGGGCCTCCTCTGGAAACACCATATATTTT.

The chain links TRBV4-1 to TRBJ1-2; D is unclear. The germline gives CDR1 MGHRA, CDR2 YSYEKL. V was cut by 3 bases and J by 0 bases, with 14 bases left in between. There are 16 residues in the CDR3. The CDR3 nucleotides are TGCGCCAGCAGCCAGGACGTCGAGGGTACTAACTATGGCTACACCTTC. This gives the protein CASSQDVEGTNYGYTF.

V usage is TRBV29-1 and J usage is TRBJ1-2; D not certain. Trimming took off 8 bases at V and 4 bases at J, with 14 bases between the two ends. Germline assignment: CDR1 SQVTM and CDR2 ANQGSEA. CDR3 length: 12 amino acids. CDR3 bases: TGCAGCATGCGGGGTTATAGCTATGGCTACACCTTC. Translating gives CSMRGYSYGYTF. Supplemented by reference TRBV29-1 and TRBJ1-2, the full variable domain reads SAVISQKPSRDICQRGTSLTIQCQVDSQVTMMFWYRQQPGQSLTLIATANQGSEATYESGFVIDKFPISRPNLTFSTLTVSNMSPEDSSIYLCSMRGYSYGYTFGSGTRLTVV.

The V and J genes are TRBV6-8 and TRBJ1-3, with 7 bases that match TRBD1. CDR3 size: 13 residues. From germline, CDR1 is MNHGY and CDR2 SAAAGT. With 9 bases clipped from V and 8 bases from J, the junction kept 10 bases outside the gene matches. CDR3 nucleotides: TGTGCCAGTTGGGCCCACAGGGGACACACCATATATTTT. Translation: CASWAHRGHTIYF.

The chain uses TRBV2 and TRBJ1-6, with D tentatively TRBD1 (6 bases). V was shortened by 4 bases and J by 3 bases, with 13 bases between the two germline ends. The germline gives CDR1 SNHLY, CDR2 FYNNEI. CDR3 size: 16 residues. CDR3 DNA: TGTGCCAGCAGTGGATCGGACAGCGACTATAATTCACCCCTCCACTTT. Translation: CASSGSDSDYNSPLHF.

The chain combines TRBV4-1 with TRBJ2-1; TRBD2 agrees at 9 bases. The CDR3 is 17 amino acids. CDR1 and CDR2 (germline): MGHRA, YSYEKL. V lost 0 bases to trimming and J lost 7 bases; unmatched junction nucleotides: 10. The CDR3 DNA reads as TGCGCCAGCAGCCAAGATGGAGCGGGGGGTTTCTCTAATGAGCAGTTCTTC. This codes for CASSQDGAGGFSNEQFF.

The chain couples TRBV5-4 to TRBJ2-3, with D perhaps TRBD1 (6 bases). The CDR3 is 15 residues long. Germline CDR1 reads SGHNT; CDR2 reads YYREEE (reference sequence). V was pared by 0 bases and J by 9 bases, with 17 bases between. The CDR3 sequence is CASSLESGALITQYF. CDR3 sequence (DNA): TGTGCCAGCAGCTTGGAGTCAGGGGCCCTGATCACGCAGTATTTT.

The chain uses TRBV2 and TRBJ2-2, with 7 bases identical to TRBD1. V dropped 1 base and J dropped 7; count of bases not matched to a gene: 3. CDR3 length equals 14 residues. Germline CDR1 is SNHLY and CDR2 is FYNNEI. CDR3 DNA sequence: TGTGCCAGCAGTGAAGGACAGGGCAGCGGGGAGCTGTTTTTT. This codes for CASSEGQGSGELFF.

The chain combines TRBV18 with TRBJ1-5; D gene unclear. V lost 3 bases and J 4 bases, leaving 13 bases between the germline ends. The germline V gene has CDR1 KGHSH and CDR2 LQKENI. CDR3 length equals 15 residues. The CDR3 DNA reads TGTGCCAGCTCACCTCCTTCCTCCGGGAATCAGCCCCAGCATTTT. Its translation: CASSPPSSGNQPQHF.

This clone was seen once. The chain couples TRBV29-1 to TRBJ2-7; 10 bases are shared with TRBD1. The trim removed 4 bases at V and 6 bases at J, leaving 6 bases unmatched. CDR1 and CDR2 from the germline V gene are SQVTM and ANQGSEA. The CDR3 has 13 residues. For the CDR3, the DNA is TGCAGCGTTGTGGGACAGGGGTTCGGCGAGCAGTACTTC. Its protein product is CSVVGQGFGEQYF.

The rearrangement uses TRBV5-4 and TRBJ1-2; weak D call: TRBD1 (5 bases). V gave up 4 bases and J gave up 3 bases, with 16 bases separating them. In germline, CDR1 is SGHNT, CDR2 YYREEE (reference sequence). The CDR3 covers 15 residues. In DNA, the CDR3 is TGTGCCAGCAGCACGCCGGACAAGAACTACTATGGCTACACCTTC. Its protein product is CASSTPDKNYYGYTF.

The rearrangement links TRBV7-8 to TRBJ2-7; 10 bases map to TRBD1. Germline values: CDR1 SGHVS, CDR2 FQNEAQ. Unmatched junction bases numbered 11, after V lost 5 bases and J lost 4 bases. There are 16 residues in the CDR3. This CDR3 reads CASSKHTRDRGYEQYF. The CDR3 nucleotides are TGTGCCAGCAGCAAGCACACCCGGGACAGGGGATACGAGCAGTACTTC.

The V and J genes are TRBV2 and TRBJ2-5, with TRBD2 matching 7 bases. V was pared by 7 bases and J by 7 bases, with 12 bases of the junction left unmatched. The CDR3 runs 14 residues. Germline V gene sequence: CDR1 SNHLY, CDR2 FYNNEI. CDR3 loop: CASILSGVRWTQYF. The CDR3 DNA reads as TGTGCCAGCATACTAAGCGGGGTCCGGTGGACCCAGTACTTC.

This rearrangement joins TRBV6-5 to TRBJ1-1, with no clear D. The CDR3 extends over 13 amino acids. V dropped 5 bases and J dropped 1 base, with 8 bases sitting between them. Germline values: CDR1 MNHEY, CDR2 SVGAGI. CDR3 DNA sequence: TGTGCCAGCAGTACCTACCAGAACACTGAAGCTTTCTTT. Its translation is CASSTYQNTEAFF.

This sequence joins TRBV7-2 and TRBJ1-2; no definite D call. The CDR3 loop spans 17 amino acids. Germline CDR1 reads SGHTA; CDR2 reads FQGNSA. V was pared by 5 bases and J by 4 bases, with 23 bases between. The CDR3 coding sequence is TGTGCCAGCAGCCCAACCCTTTTAGGGTCCGGAGGCTATGGCTACACCTTC. It is translated as CASSPTLLGSGGYGYTF.

The chain employs TRBV6-1 and TRBJ1-2; perhaps TRBD1 as D (6 bases). The V and J ends lost 0 bases and 8 bases respectively, with 10 bases between them. Germline assignment: CDR1 MNHNS and CDR2 SASEGT. The CDR3 extends over 13 amino acids. The CDR3 region is CASSEARGRGYTF. DNA of the CDR3: TGTGCCAGCAGTGAAGCGCGGGGGCGCGGCTACACCTTC.

The chain is built from TRBV5-1 and TRBJ1-1; the match to TRBD1 covers 7 bases. The CDR3 totals 15 residues. Germline assignment: CDR1 SGHRS and CDR2 YFSETQ. Trimming cost V 4 bases and J 2 bases; bases outside gene matches: 8. This CDR3 is CASSSYRGFNTEAFF. In nucleotides, the CDR3 is TGCGCCAGCAGCAGTTACAGGGGATTTAACACTGAAGCTTTCTTT.

This chain joins TRBV7-2 and TRBJ1-6; no clear D gene. V gave up 2 bases and J gave up 6 bases, with 11 bases separating them. The CDR3 loop spans 15 amino acids. Germline loops: CDR1 SGHTA, CDR2 FQGNSA. The CDR3 region is CASSLMAGGNSPLHF. In DNA form, the CDR3 reads TGTGCCAGCAGCTTAATGGCAGGTGGTAATTCACCCCTCCACTTT.

J is TRBJ2-7 and V is TRBV4-1; 9 positions agree with TRBD1. V dropped 4 bases and J dropped 0; count of bases not matched to a gene: 7. The CDR3 loop spans 16 amino acids. Looked up from germline, CDR1 is MGHRA and CDR2 is YSYEKL. The CDR3 loop reads CASSPAGTGSSYEQYF. CDR3 bases: TGCGCCAGCAGCCCGGCCGGGACAGGGAGCTCCTACGAGCAGTACTTC.

The CDR3 is CASSPTPGAGNTIYF. As DNA, the CDR3 is TGCGCCAGCAGCCCGACCCCAGGGGCTGGAAACACCATATATTTT. This chain links TRBV4-1 with TRBJ1-3; D possibly corresponds to TRBD1 (6 bases). The germline V gene encodes CDR1 MGHRA and CDR2 YSYEKL. Trimming removed 4 bases from V and 2 bases from J, with 12 bases in between. The CDR3 length is 15 residues.

Only one count was recorded for this clone. The CDR3 DNA reads TGTGCCAGCAGCCCGAGGACTAGCGGGCCCTACGAGCAGTACTTC. It codes for CASSPRTSGPYEQYF. The chain links TRBV3-1 (or the pseudogene TRBV3-2) to TRBJ2-7, with 11 positions matching TRBD2. CDR1 is LGHDT, CDR2 YNNKEL, per germline (reference sequence). The CDR3 sequence is 15 residues long. The V and J ends lost 4 bases and 2 bases, in that order; junction bases with no gene match: 4.

Comment on this clone: Other nucleotide sequences in the sample specify the same CDR3. The chain couples TRBV6-5 to TRBJ2-7; 10 bases map to TRBD2. Trimming took 7 bases from V and 3 from J; bases not matched to a gene: 6. The germline gives CDR1 MNHEY, CDR2 SVGAGI. CDR3 size: 14 residues. CDR3 sequence (DNA): TGTGCCAGCAAACGACTAGCGGGCGACTACGAGCAGTACTTC. It yields the protein CASKRLAGDYEQYF.

The chain combines TRBV14 with TRBJ1-6; D not resolved. V lost 1 base to trimming and J lost 11 bases, with 9 bases between them. The CDR3 is 13 amino acids. Germline CDR1 reads SGHDN; CDR2 reads FVKESK. This CDR3 is CASSQGQRTPLHF. The DNA of the CDR3 is TGTGCCAGCAGCCAAGGACAAAGGACACCCCTCCACTTT.

The V call is TRBV15, the J call TRBJ1-5, with 8 bases aligning to TRBD1. V was pared by 6 bases and J by 3 bases, with 7 bases of the junction left unmatched. Germline CDR1 is LNHNV and CDR2 is YYDKDF (reference sequence). This CDR3 comprises 15 residues. The CDR3 sequence is CATSRDRGNNQPQHF. The CDR3, as DNA: TGTGCCACCAGTCGCGACAGGGGAAACAATCAGCCCCAGCATTTT.